This record looks at one T cell receptor beta chain sequence and its context. This entry comes from a study of T cell responses to AZD1222 COVID-19 vaccine. V was clipped by 3 bases and J by 4 bases, with 19 bases between them. The V gene's germline CDR1 is LNHDA and CDR2 SQIVND (reference sequence). This CDR3 comprises 17 residues. TCRdb's copy holds only in-frame clones and misses some; the assay was immunoSEQ multiplex PCR. Seen here are more than 250,000 clones, approximately 93% observed once, and the top ten hold roughly 0.5%. The rearrangement links TRBV19 to TRBJ1-3; D remains unclear. Sample: peripheral blood, taken on day 0 of AZD1222 vaccination. The receptor comes from an adult in good health. Here the CDR3 DNA reads TGTGCCAGTAGTATTTTGGAGGAGTCTGTTAGGGGAAACACCATATATTTT. Translated: CASSILEESVRGNTIYF.